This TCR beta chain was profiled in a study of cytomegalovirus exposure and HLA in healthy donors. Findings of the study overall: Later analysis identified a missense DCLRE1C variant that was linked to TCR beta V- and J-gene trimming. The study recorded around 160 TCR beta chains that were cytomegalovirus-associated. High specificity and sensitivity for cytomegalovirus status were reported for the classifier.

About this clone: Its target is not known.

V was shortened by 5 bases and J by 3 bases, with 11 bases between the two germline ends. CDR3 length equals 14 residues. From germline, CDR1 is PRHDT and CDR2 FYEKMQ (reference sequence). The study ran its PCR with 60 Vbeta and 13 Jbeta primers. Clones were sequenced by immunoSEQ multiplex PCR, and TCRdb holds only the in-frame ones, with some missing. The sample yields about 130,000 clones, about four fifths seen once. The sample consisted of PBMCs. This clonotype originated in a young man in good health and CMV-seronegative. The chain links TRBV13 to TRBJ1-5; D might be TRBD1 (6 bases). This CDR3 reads CASSGRTANQPQHF. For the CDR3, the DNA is TGTGCCAGCAGCGGGCGGACAGCCAATCAGCCCCAGCATTTT.